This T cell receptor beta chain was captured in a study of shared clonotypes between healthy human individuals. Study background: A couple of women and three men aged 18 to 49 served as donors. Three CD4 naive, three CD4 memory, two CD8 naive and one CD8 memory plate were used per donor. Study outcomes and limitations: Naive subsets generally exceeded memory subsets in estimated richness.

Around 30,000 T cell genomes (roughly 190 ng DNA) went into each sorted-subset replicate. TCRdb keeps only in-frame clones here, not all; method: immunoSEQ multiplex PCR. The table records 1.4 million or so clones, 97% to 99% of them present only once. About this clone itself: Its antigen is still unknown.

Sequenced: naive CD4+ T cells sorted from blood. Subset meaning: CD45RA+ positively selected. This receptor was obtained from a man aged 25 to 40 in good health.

The CDR3 loop is CASSSPGGGNYGYTF. CDR3 in DNA: TGTGCCAGCAGTTCCCCAGGGGGAGGCAACTATGGCTACACCTTC. The chain carries TRBV28 and TRBJ1-2; 7 positions agree with TRBD1. CDR1 MDHEN and CDR2 SYDVKM come from the germline V gene. Trimming cost V 4 bases and J 2 bases; bases outside gene matches: 7. The CDR3 spans 15 residues.